Following are 17 T cell receptor beta chains from one sample sequenced in a study of blood T cell repertoires in COVID-19 (dated by TCRdb to 2019 to 2021). Library construction relied on the immunoSEQ multiplex PCR assay. Drawn from immuneACCESS, this table holds only the in-frame rearrangements with V and J called that TCRdb kept. Clones are partly lost; checked studies trace under half to an unresolved V gene and leave the rest unexplained. The table for this sample lists 260,000 or so clones; roughly four fifths of them were counted only once. In total, the top ten clones hold approximately 4.5% of the sample. Sample: peripheral blood. All receptors derive from a woman in her 70s with acute or convalescent COVID-19.

The chain employs TRBV5-1 and TRBJ1-2; D is unresolved. Trimming took off 1 base at V and 3 bases at J, with 7 bases between the two ends. Germline V gives CDR1 SGHRS, CDR2 YFSETQ. The CDR3 covers 13 residues. The CDR3 DNA sequence: TGCGCCAGCAGCTTGAACACCTACTATGGCTACACCTTC. Its translation is CASSLNTYYGYTF.

This chain joins TRBV10-1 and TRBJ1-2, with TRBD1 matching 8 bases. CDR3 length: 13 residues. In germline, CDR1 is WNHNN, CDR2 SYGVQD (reference sequence). J lost 5 bases, V lost 4 bases, and 3 bases had no gene match. The CDR3: CASSGQGRYGYTF. In DNA, the CDR3 is TGCGCCAGCAGTGGACAGGGGAGATATGGCTACACCTTC.

The rearrangement links TRBV5-1 to TRBJ1-1; D call uncertain. The length of the CDR3 is 15 residues. V was trimmed by 2 bases and J by 0 bases, leaving 11 bases between them. In germline, CDR1 is SGHRS, CDR2 YFSETQ. The CDR3 DNA sequence: TGCGCCAGCAGCTTCGCGAGAGCCCTGAACACTGAAGCTTTCTTT. Protein: CASSFARALNTEAFF.

The chain is built from TRBV19 and TRBJ1-2, with D hard to call. Between the trimmed V and J ends, which lost 3 bases and 8 bases, there was a span of 10 bases. The CDR3 consists of 12 residues. Germline V lookup: CDR1 LNHDA, CDR2 SQIVND (reference sequence). The CDR3 nucleotides read TGTGCCAGTAGTATTAGCGAGGTCGGCTACACCTTC. Its protein product is CASSISEVGYTF.

V gene TRBV18 combines with J gene TRBJ1-5; D is unclear. Germline lookup yields CDR1 KGHSH and CDR2 LQKENI. CDR3 size: 12 residues. V lost 3 bases to trimming and J lost 7 bases, with 7 bases between them. The CDR3 coding sequence is TGTGCCAGCTCACCCGGGTTACAGCCCCAGCATTTT. Protein product: CASSPGLQPQHF.

The V call is TRBV7-8, the J call TRBJ1-6; 7 nucleotides match TRBD1. The ends lost 4 bases at V and 11 bases at J; junction bases unmatched: 5. The CDR3 length is 13 residues. CDR1 and CDR2 from the germline V gene are SGHVS and FQNEAQ. CDR3 residues: CASSSLQGTPLHF. The CDR3 DNA reads TGTGCCAGCAGCTCACTACAGGGGACACCCCTCCACTTT.

J is TRBJ1-4 and V is TRBV5-1; D remains unclear. This CDR3 is built from 13 residues. Trimming stripped 4 bases from V and 5 bases from J, with 9 bases between. The germline gives CDR1 SGHRS, CDR2 YFSETQ. The CDR3 reads CASSPQANEKLFF. DNA for the CDR3: TGCGCCAGCAGCCCGCAGGCGAATGAAAAACTGTTTTTT.

The chain links TRBV19 to TRBJ2-7; possible D gene TRBD2, 5 bases. The length of the CDR3 is 13 residues. Trimming took 3 bases from V and 3 from J, leaving 9 bases between them. Germline V gene data show CDR1 as LNHDA and CDR2 as SQIVND (reference sequence). The CDR3 spells CASSIGRYYEQYF. Written as DNA, the CDR3 is TGTGCCAGTAGTATTGGGAGATACTACGAGCAGTACTTC.

This clone was seen only a few times. This rearrangement joins TRBV2 to TRBJ2-7; TRBD1 agrees at 10 bases. This CDR3 is built from 13 residues. V shed 4 bases and J 3 bases; nucleotides not matched to a gene: 0. Germline V gene sequence: CDR1 SNHLY, CDR2 FYNNEI. In DNA form, the CDR3 reads TGTGCCAGCAGTGGGACAGGGGGCTACGAGCAGTACTTC. Its translation: CASSGTGGYEQYF.

The CDR3 DNA reads TGTGCCAGCAGCTTAACGCCGGGACTAGCGAAAGATACGCAGTATTTT. Residues: CASSLTPGLAKDTQYF. The V gene is TRBV7-2, the J gene TRBJ2-3; 10 bases line up with TRBD2. There are 16 residues in the CDR3. J gave up 5 bases and V 2 bases, and 7 bases lay outside the gene matches. Germline CDR1 and CDR2: SGHTA and FQGNSA.

This clone was recorded a few times. The chain employs TRBV7-6 and TRBJ1-1; 10 bases agree with TRBD1. Germline V lookup: CDR1 SGHVS, CDR2 FNYEAQ. V was clipped by 4 bases and J by 0 bases; unmatched bases: 2. This CDR3 comprises 15 residues. The CDR3 here is CASSWGTGVNTEAFF. CDR3 DNA: TGTGCCAGCAGCTGGGGGACAGGGGTGAACACTGAAGCTTTCTTT.

V usage is TRBV19 and J usage is TRBJ1-5; D gene unclear. CDR1 LNHDA and CDR2 SQIVND come from the germline V gene (reference sequence). Trimming pared 3 bases from V and 6 bases from J, leaving 18 bases between. The CDR3 length is 16 residues. In DNA form, the CDR3 reads TGTGCCAGTAGTATTGGATCCAGCGGGTCTGGTCAGCCCCAGCATTTT. Protein sequence: CASSIGSSGSGQPQHF.

This rearrangement joins TRBV18 to TRBJ2-3, with D tentatively TRBD1 (5 bases). This CDR3 spans 13 amino acids. V was pared by 4 bases and J by 5 bases, with 10 bases between. CDR1 and CDR2 (germline): KGHSH, LQKENI. This CDR3 reads CASSRSRGDTQYF. The DNA for the CDR3 is TGTGCCAGCTCACGAAGTAGGGGAGATACGCAGTATTTT.

This clone is a singleton in its sample. The chain is built from TRBV5-1 and TRBJ2-2; no clear D gene. The length of the CDR3 is 15 residues. CDR1 is SGHRS and CDR2 is YFSETQ in the germline V gene. Trimming removed 5 bases from V and 0 bases from J, with 11 bases in between. CDR3 nucleotide sequence: TGCGCCAGCAGGTCGAGTCCGGCGAACACCGGGGAGCTGTTTTTT. Translating gives CASRSSPANTGELFF.

The chain employs TRBV7-9 and TRBJ2-3, with D perhaps matching TRBD1 (5 bases). CDR1 and CDR2 from the germline V gene are SEHNR and FQNEAQ (reference sequence). The CDR3 spans 15 residues. The CDR3 loop reads CAIKYSRVGTDTQYF. The CDR3 nucleotides are TGTGCAATCAAGTACTCCAGGGTGGGCACAGATACGCAGTATTTT.

The chain has TRBV7-6 and TRBJ2-7; 8 nucleotides agree with TRBD1. Trimming cost V 3 bases and J 2 bases; bases outside gene matches: 9. The V gene's germline CDR1 is SGHVS and CDR2 FNYEAQ. This CDR3 contains 16 residues. CDR3 amino acids: CASSLGRQGTAYEQYF. CDR3 nucleotide sequence: TGTGCCAGCAGCTTGGGCAGACAGGGGACAGCCTACGAGCAGTACTTC.

This sequence joins TRBV30 and TRBJ1-6, with 9 bases identical to TRBD1. CDR3 length equals 15 residues. The V gene's germline CDR1 is GTSNPN and CDR2 SVGIG (reference sequence). The V and J ends lost 5 bases and 9 bases, in that order; junction bases with no gene match: 11. CDR3 bases: TGTGCCTGGGAGGTCAGGACAGGGGACGCTTCACCCCTCCACTTT. This translates into CAWEVRTGDASPLHF.